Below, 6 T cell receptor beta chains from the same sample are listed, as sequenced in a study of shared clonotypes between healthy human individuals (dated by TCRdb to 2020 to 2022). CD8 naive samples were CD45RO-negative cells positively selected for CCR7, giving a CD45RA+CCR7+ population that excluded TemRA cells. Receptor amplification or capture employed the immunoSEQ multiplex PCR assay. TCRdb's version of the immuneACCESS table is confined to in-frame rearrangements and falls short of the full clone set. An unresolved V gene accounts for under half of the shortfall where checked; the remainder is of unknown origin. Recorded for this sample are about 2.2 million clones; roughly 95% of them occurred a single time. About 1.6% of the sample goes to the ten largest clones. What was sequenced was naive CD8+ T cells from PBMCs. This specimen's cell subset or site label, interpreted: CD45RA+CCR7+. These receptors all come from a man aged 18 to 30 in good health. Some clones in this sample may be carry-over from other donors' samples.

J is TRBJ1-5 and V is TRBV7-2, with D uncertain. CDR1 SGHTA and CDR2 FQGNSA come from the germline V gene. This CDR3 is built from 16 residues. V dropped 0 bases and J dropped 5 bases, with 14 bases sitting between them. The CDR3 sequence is CASSLAPGTWDQPQHF. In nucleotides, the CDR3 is TGTGCCAGCAGCTTAGCGCCGGGTACATGGGATCAGCCCCAGCATTTT.

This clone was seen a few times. DNA for the CDR3: TGTGCCAGCAGCGTAGAGGGTGGTGGAGCTTTCTTT. This encodes CASSVEGGGAFF. The J gene is TRBJ1-1, the V gene TRBV9; no clear D. Germline V lookup: CDR1 SGDLS, CDR2 YYNGEE. Trimming stripped 0 bases from V and 10 bases from J, with 10 bases between. The CDR3 loop spans 12 amino acids.

The CDR3 spells CASRGDSNEKLFF. The CDR3 DNA reads TGTGCCAGCAGGGGGGACTCCAATGAAAAACTGTTTTTT. The rearrangement links TRBV25-1 to TRBJ1-4; a weak D match, TRBD1 (5 bases). Germline V CDR1 and CDR2: MGHDK, SYGVNS. Deletions cut 6 bases from V and 5 bases from J, with 10 bases between. The length of the CDR3 is 13 residues.

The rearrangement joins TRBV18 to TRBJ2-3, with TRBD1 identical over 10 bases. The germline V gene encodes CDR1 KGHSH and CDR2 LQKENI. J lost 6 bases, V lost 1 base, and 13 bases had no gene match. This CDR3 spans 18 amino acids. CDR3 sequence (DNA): TGTGCCAGCTCACCACGTAGGGACAGGGGAGCTTTTGTTGATACGCAGTATTTT. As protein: CASSPRRDRGAFVDTQYF.

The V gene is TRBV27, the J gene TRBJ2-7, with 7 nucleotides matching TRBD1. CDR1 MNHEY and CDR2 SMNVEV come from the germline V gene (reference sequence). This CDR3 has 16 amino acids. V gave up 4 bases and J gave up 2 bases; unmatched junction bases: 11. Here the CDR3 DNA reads TGTGCCAGCAGTTCCTCTCCGGGACAGCCCGCCTACGAGCAGTACTTC. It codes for CASSSSPGQPAYEQYF.

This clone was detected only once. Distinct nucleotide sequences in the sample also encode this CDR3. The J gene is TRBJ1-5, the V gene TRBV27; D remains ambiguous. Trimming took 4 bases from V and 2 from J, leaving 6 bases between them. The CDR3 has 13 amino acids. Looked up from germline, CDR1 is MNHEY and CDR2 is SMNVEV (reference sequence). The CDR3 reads CASSSLGNQPQHF. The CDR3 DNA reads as TGTGCCAGCAGTTCCTTGGGCAATCAGCCCCAGCATTTT.